This TCR beta chain was captured by sequencing in a study of a mutant IDH1 vaccine in newly diagnosed glioma. Germline CDR1 reads LNHDA; CDR2 reads SQIVND (reference sequence). CDR3 length: 15 residues. V shed 7 bases and J shed 3 bases, with 16 bases lying between them. As to time point: week 23, last vaccination. Doses comprised 300 ug of mutant IDH1 20-mer peptide each, plus topical imiquimod. Worth noting for this clone: Its target is not known.

Profiled with immunoSEQ multiplex PCR; TCRdb holds only in-frame clones, not every one. The sample lists roughly 28,000 clones; about 85% were seen once. The source is a woman aged 18 to 35 with glioma. This rearrangement joins TRBV19 to TRBJ2-1; D is ambiguous. This material consisted of PBMCs, taken from a glioma patient whose treatment included an IDH1 peptide vaccine. For the CDR3, the DNA is TGTGCCAGTAAAGAGCGATCTAGTGACTACAATGAGCAGTTCTTC. Translating gives CASKERSSDYNEQFF. Filled out from reference TRBV19 and TRBJ2-1, the complete variable domain reads DGGITQSPKYLFRKEGQNVTLSCEQNLNHDAMYWYRQDPGQGLRLIYYSQIVNDFQKGDIAEGYSVSREKKESFPLTVTSAQKNPTAFYLCASKERSSDYNEQFFGPGTRLTVL.